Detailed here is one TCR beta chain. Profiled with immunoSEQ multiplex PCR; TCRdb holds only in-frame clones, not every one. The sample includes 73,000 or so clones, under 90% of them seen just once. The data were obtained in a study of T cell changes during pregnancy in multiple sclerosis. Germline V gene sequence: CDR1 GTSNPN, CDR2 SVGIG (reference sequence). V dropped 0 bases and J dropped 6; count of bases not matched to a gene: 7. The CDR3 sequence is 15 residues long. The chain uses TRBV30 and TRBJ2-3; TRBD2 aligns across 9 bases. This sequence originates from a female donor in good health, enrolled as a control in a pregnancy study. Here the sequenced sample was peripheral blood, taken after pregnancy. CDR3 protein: CAWSVLWAGGDTQYF. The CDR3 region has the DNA TGTGCCTGGAGTGTACTCTGGGCGGGAGGGGATACGCAGTATTTT.